Presented here are 20 T cell receptor beta chains from one specimen sequenced in a study of PD-L1 blockade in urothelial cancer. Method: immunoSEQ multiplex PCR; TCRdb's copy keeps in-frame clones and lacks some. Found here are 15,000 or so clones, around nine tenths of them singletons; the top ten hold nearly 15%. The source material was PBMCs, sampled around atezolizumab (anti-PD-L1) treatment. The receptors were sampled from a man aged 70 or older with urothelial cancer.

V gene TRBV9 combines with J gene TRBJ2-2, with 7 nucleotides matching TRBD1. The V segment lost 6 bases and the J segment 10 bases; nucleotides outside the gene matches: 9. CDR3 length: 13 amino acids. CDR1 is SGDLS, CDR2 YYNGEE, per germline. The CDR3 is CASNRGREEELFF. The CDR3, as DNA: TGTGCCAGCAACAGGGGCCGTGAGGAGGAGCTGTTTTTT. The whole variable domain, filled in from reference TRBV9 and TRBJ2-2, reads DSGVTQTPKHLITATGQRVTLRCSPRSGDLSVYWYQQSLDQGLQFLIQYYNGEERAKGNILERFSAQQFPDLHSELNLSSLELGDSALYFCASNRGREEELFFGEGSRLTVL.

J is TRBJ2-6 and V is TRBV27; D is ambiguous. V was clipped by 2 bases and J by 0 bases, with 14 bases between them. Germline CDR1 MNHEY, CDR2 SMNVEV (reference sequence). This CDR3 is built from 18 residues. The CDR3 coding sequence is TGTGCCAGCAGTTTAAAGGCGTCAGCGTTCTCTGGGGCCAACGTCCTGACTTTC. It translates to CASSLKASAFSGANVLTF.

The chain recombines TRBV5-1 with TRBJ2-3; TRBD1 agrees at 7 bases. The CDR3 totals 17 residues. CDR1 SGHRS and CDR2 YFSETQ come from the germline V gene. Unmatched junction bases numbered 16, after V lost 3 bases and J lost 6 bases. The CDR3 DNA reads as TGCGCCAGCAGCTCGCTCGGTTGGACAGGCTGGGAGGATACGCAGTATTTT. As protein: CASSSLGWTGWEDTQYF.

The V and J genes are TRBV19 and TRBJ1-5; 7 bases match TRBD1. Germline-derived CDR1 and CDR2 are LNHDA and SQIVND (reference sequence). V lost 5 bases to trimming and J lost 4 bases; unmatched junction nucleotides: 14. CDR3 length equals 17 residues. The CDR3 bases are TGTGCCAGTAGTTTGTACAGGGGCATCGGTCAAAATCAGCCCCAGCATTTT. It yields the protein CASSLYRGIGQNQPQHF.

The chain carries TRBV18 and TRBJ2-7; no clear D gene. Germline V gene sequence: CDR1 KGHSH, CDR2 LQKENI. The V end was cut by 3 bases, the J end by 0 bases, with 15 bases between. CDR3 length: 16 residues. The CDR3: CASSPRVFLSSYEQYF. The CDR3 bases are TGTGCCAGCTCACCCCGGGTGTTCCTCAGCTCCTACGAGCAGTACTTC.

This rearrangement joins TRBV11-3 to TRBJ1-5; 8 positions match TRBD1. This CDR3 contains 15 residues. The ends lost 1 base at V and 7 bases at J; junction bases unmatched: 6. Germline V gene lookup returns CDR1 SGHNT and CDR2 YENEEA. This CDR3 is CASSLAGGFWQPQHF. CDR3 nucleotide sequence: TGTGCCAGCAGCTTAGCAGGGGGCTTTTGGCAGCCCCAGCATTTT.

This chain uses TRBV5-4 with TRBJ2-1, with a possible D match to TRBD2 (6 bases). Trimming removed 2 bases from V and 0 bases from J, with 9 bases in between. The CDR3 has 15 amino acids. Germline CDR1 reads SGHNT; CDR2 reads YYREEE (reference sequence). DNA for the CDR3: TGTGCCAGCAGCTTTAGCGGAAGCTCCTACAATGAGCAGTTCTTC. Encoded protein: CASSFSGSSYNEQFF.

This sequence joins TRBV11-2 and TRBJ1-3, with 8 bases fitting TRBD1. CDR1 is SGHAT, CDR2 FQNNGV, per germline. The V segment lost 5 bases and the J segment 2 bases; nucleotides outside the gene matches: 2. The CDR3 runs 14 residues. DNA of the CDR3: TGTGCCAGCAGCAAGACAGGGGCTGGAAACACCATATATTTT. Amino acids: CASSKTGAGNTIYF.

This sequence joins TRBV19 and TRBJ2-7, with 9 bases that match TRBD1. The CDR3 is 14 residues long. Germline CDR1 and CDR2: LNHDA and SQIVND (reference sequence). The junction had 3 bases not matched to a gene; V was cut back by 4 bases and J by 2 bases. The chain's CDR3 is CASSRGQGTYEQYF. The CDR3 region has the DNA TGTGCCAGTAGTAGGGGACAGGGCACCTACGAGCAGTACTTC.

This rearrangement joins TRBV6-5 to TRBJ2-5; no clear D gene. The ends were cut back, 0 bases at V and 10 bases at J, with 6 bases in the middle. This CDR3 region has 11 residues. The V gene's germline CDR1 is MNHEY and CDR2 SVGAGI. The DNA of the CDR3 is TGTGCCAGCAGTTACTCGAGTAGCCAGTACTTC. As protein: CASSYSSSQYF.

The chain employs TRBV5-4 and TRBJ1-2, with D perhaps matching TRBD1 (5 bases). Per the germline V gene, CDR1 is SGHNT and CDR2 is YYREEE (reference sequence). The CDR3 is made up of 15 amino acids. Trimming pared 0 bases from V and 3 bases from J, leaving 12 bases between. The CDR3 sequence: CASSLAGRDYYGYTF. CDR3 sequence (DNA): TGTGCCAGCAGCTTGGCCGGTAGGGACTACTATGGCTACACCTTC. The entire variable domain, with the rest obtained from reference TRBV5-4 and TRBJ1-2, is as follows: ETGVTQSPTHLIKTRGQQVTLRCSSQSGHNTVSWYQQALGQGPQFIFQYYREEENGRGNFPPRFSGLQFPNYSSELNVNALELDDSALYLCASSLAGRDYYGYTFGSGTRLTVV.

The V gene is TRBV4-2, the J gene TRBJ1-4; the D is unclear. Germline-derived CDR1 and CDR2 are LGHNA and YNFKEQ. The ends were cut back, 2 bases at V and 11 bases at J, with 18 bases in the middle. The CDR3 is 15 amino acids. The CDR3 spells CASSQPSGNTEKLFF. DNA for the CDR3: TGTGCCAGCAGCCAACCCTCGGGAAATACGGAGAAACTGTTTTTT.

This clone was detected a few times. The chain recombines TRBV2 with TRBJ1-2; TRBD1 agrees at 9 bases. The V and J ends lost 5 bases and 8 bases, in that order; junction bases with no gene match: 9. Germline loops: CDR1 SNHLY, CDR2 FYNNEI. The CDR3 has 14 amino acids. CDR3 nucleotide sequence: TGTGCCAGCAGTACGGGACAGGGCTTGGGAGGCTACACCTTC. It translates to CASSTGQGLGGYTF.

This chain links TRBV30 with TRBJ2-5; no clear D gene. The CDR3 spans 15 residues. V was clipped by 0 bases and J by 3 bases, with 14 bases between them. Germline V gives CDR1 GTSNPN, CDR2 SVGIG (reference sequence). The CDR3 region is CAWSVRRRTEETQYF. CDR3 nucleotide sequence: TGTGCCTGGAGTGTACGGAGACGCACCGAAGAGACCCAGTACTTC.

The V call is TRBV6-1, the J call TRBJ1-2; D unresolved. Germline CDR1 MNHNS, CDR2 SASEGT. Trimming stripped 0 bases from V and 5 bases from J, with 13 bases between. The CDR3 runs to 15 residues. The DNA of the CDR3 is TGTGCCAGCAGTGAAGCGCTTTCAACAGCTTATGGCTACACCTTC. This codes for CASSEALSTAYGYTF.

This chain links TRBV28 with TRBJ1-1, with D perhaps TRBD1 (6 bases). CDR1 MDHEN and CDR2 SYDVKM come from the germline V gene. This CDR3 comprises 15 residues. V was trimmed by 0 bases and J by 1 base, leaving 9 bases between them. For the CDR3, the DNA is TGTGCCAGCAGTTTATGGGGGGCGAGGAACACTGAAGCTTTCTTT. Translating it yields CASSLWGARNTEAFF.

This chain uses TRBV28 with TRBJ2-7; D is undetermined. There are 13 residues in the CDR3. Germline V gene data show CDR1 as MDHEN and CDR2 as SYDVKM. V was clipped by 2 bases and J by 4 bases, with 9 bases between them. The CDR3 here is CASSLESRYEQYF. The CDR3 coding sequence is TGTGCCAGCAGTTTAGAAAGCAGGTACGAGCAGTACTTC. Based on the CDR3 plus reference TRBV28 and TRBJ2-7, the full variable domain is DVKVTQSSRYLVKRTGEKVFLECVQDMDHENMFWYRQDPGLGLRLIYFSYDVKMKEKGDIPEGYSVSREKKERFSLILESASTNQTSMYLCASSLESRYEQYFGPGTRLTVT.

CDR3 residues: CASRVSGGATDTQYF. CDR3 DNA sequence: TGTGCCAGCAGGGTTAGCGGGGGGGCGACAGATACGCAGTATTTT. The chain combines TRBV2 with TRBJ2-3, with 11 positions matching TRBD2. The CDR3 consists of 15 residues. CDR1 is SNHLY and CDR2 is FYNNEI in the germline V gene. Germline trimming cut 6 bases from V and 3 bases from J; bases unmatched to any gene: 5.

The V and J genes are TRBV4-2 and TRBJ2-4; the match to TRBD1 covers 10 bases. V lost 0 bases, J lost 6 bases, and 8 bases stayed unmatched. The CDR3 loop spans 17 amino acids. The germline V gene has CDR1 LGHNA and CDR2 YNFKEQ. In DNA form, the CDR3 reads TGTGCCAGCAGCCAAGATCTGGACAGGGGGAGTGGAAACATTCAGTACTTC. It translates to CASSQDLDRGSGNIQYF.

This chain uses TRBV5-8 with TRBJ1-6; a weak D match, TRBD1 (6 bases). The CDR3 extends over 14 amino acids. Trimming removed 4 bases at V and 10 bases at J, with 15 bases between. The germline gives CDR1 SGHTS, CDR2 YDEGEE. The CDR3 DNA follows: TGTGCCAGCAGCCGGGACACGGCCGGCTCACCCCTCCACTTT. It translates to CASSRDTAGSPLHF.